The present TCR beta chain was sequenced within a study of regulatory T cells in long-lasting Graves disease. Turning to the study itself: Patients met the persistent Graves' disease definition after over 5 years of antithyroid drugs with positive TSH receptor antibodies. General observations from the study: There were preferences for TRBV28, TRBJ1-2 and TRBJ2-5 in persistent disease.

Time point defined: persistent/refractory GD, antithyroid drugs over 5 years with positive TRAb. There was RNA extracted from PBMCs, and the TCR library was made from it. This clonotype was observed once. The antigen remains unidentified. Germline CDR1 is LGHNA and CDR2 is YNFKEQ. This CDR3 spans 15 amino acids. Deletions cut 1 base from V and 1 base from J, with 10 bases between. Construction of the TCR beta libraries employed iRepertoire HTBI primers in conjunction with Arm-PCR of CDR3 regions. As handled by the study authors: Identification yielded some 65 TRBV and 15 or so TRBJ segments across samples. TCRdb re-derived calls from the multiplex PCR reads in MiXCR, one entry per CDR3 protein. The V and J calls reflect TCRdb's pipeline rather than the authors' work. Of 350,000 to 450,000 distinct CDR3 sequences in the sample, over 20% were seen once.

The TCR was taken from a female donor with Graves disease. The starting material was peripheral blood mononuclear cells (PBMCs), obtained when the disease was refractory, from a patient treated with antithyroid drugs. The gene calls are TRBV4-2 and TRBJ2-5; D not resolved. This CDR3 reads CASSQGFQSQETQYF. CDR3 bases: TGTGCCAGCAGCCAAGGTTTTCAGAGCCAAGAGACCCAGTACTTC.